The present entry profiles one T cell receptor (beta chain) with its context. The sample comes from a study of blood T cell repertoires in COVID-19. Study-wide context: Donors in the United States, Italy and Spain gave samples during acute or convalescent COVID-19. PBMCs, B-cell-depleted T cells, or T cells were the source of the cDNA or gDNA that made up the material.

Assay: immunoSEQ multiplex PCR; the TCRdb copy retains only in-frame clones and omits some. The sample shows under 500,000 clones, approximately 90% of them seen only once. Germline CDR1 is LGHNA and CDR2 is YNFKEQ. This CDR3 has 15 residues. V lost 6 bases to trimming and J lost 2 bases, with 16 bases between them. Sequenced input: PBMCs or T cells enriched from blood (not recorded which). This TCR was recovered from a woman between 18 and 29 years old with acute COVID-19. The rearrangement uses TRBV4-2 and TRBJ1-1; D is possibly TRBD1 (5 bases). The CDR3 sequence is CASRIPGRHNTEAFF. The DNA of the CDR3 is TGTGCCAGCAGAATACCAGGGAGGCACAACACTGAAGCTTTCTTT.